This T cell receptor (beta chain) was captured in a study of Graves' ophthalmopathy and Graves' hyperthyroidism. Germline V lookup: CDR1 LNHDA, CDR2 SQIVND (reference sequence). The CDR3 is 14 residues long. Trimming shortened V by 5 bases and J by 0 bases, and 11 bases separated the two germline ends. As the template, RNA transcripts were used to amplify TCR beta CDR3 regions. The library came from an HTBI-primed first-round RT-PCR and a second-round multiplex PCR. In TCRdb, the multiplex PCR reads were re-called with MiXCR into one record per CDR3 protein. The sample records about 740,000 distinct CDR3 sequences, approximately 40% being singletons. The sample holds many counts of this clonotype.

Input material: peripheral blood. The TCR was taken from an adult man with Graves' ophthalmopathy. V usage is TRBV19 and J usage is TRBJ2-7; D not resolved. The CDR3, as DNA: TGTGCCAGTAGTCGCAGGACGAGCTCCTACGAGCAGTACTTC. Translation gives CASSRRTSSYEQYF.